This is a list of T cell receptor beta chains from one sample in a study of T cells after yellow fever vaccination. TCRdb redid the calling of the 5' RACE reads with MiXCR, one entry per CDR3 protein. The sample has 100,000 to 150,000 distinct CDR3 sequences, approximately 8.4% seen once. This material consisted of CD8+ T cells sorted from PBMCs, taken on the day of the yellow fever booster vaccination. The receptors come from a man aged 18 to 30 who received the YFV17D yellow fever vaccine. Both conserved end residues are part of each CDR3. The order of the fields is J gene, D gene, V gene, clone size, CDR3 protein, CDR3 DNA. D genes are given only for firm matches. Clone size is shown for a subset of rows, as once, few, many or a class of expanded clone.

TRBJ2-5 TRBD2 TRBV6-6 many CASSKLLTSAKETQYF TGTGCCAGCAGCAAACTTCTGACTAGCGCGAAAGAGACCCAGTACTTC
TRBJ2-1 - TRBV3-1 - CASSQVTVYNEQFF TGTGCCAGCAGCCAAGTTACAGTTTACAATGAGCAGTTCTTC
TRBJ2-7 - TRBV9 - CASSRRDGWYEQYF TGTGCCAGCAGCAGAAGGGACGGGTGGTACGAGCAGTACTTC
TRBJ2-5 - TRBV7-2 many CASSLNRQRETQYF TGTGCCAGCAGCTTAAATAGACAACGGGAGACCCAGTACTTC
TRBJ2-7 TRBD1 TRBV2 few CASSGTGIYEQYF TGTGCCAGCAGCGGGACAGGGATCTACGAGCAGTACTTC
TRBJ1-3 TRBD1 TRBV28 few CASRPQGANSGNTIYF TGTGCCAGCAGGCCACAGGGGGCTAACTCTGGAAACACCATATATTTT
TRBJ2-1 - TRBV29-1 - CSVEDSALPSNEQFF TGCAGCGTTGAAGATTCGGCACTCCCGTCGAATGAGCAGTTCTTC
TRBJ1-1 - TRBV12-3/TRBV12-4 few CASSLAQRSTEAFF TGTGCCAGCAGTTTAGCACAGCGGTCGACTGAAGCTTTCTTT
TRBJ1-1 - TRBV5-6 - CASSLYWVMNTEAFF TGTGCCAGCAGCTTGTACTGGGTGATGAACACTGAAGCTTTCTTT
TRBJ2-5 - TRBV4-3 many CASSQDTSGWTQYF TGCGCCAGCAGCCAAGATACATCCGGCTGGACCCAGTACTTC
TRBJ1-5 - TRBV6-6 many CASRLTALSNQPQHF TGTGCCAGCAGATTGACAGCCCTGAGCAATCAGCCCCAGCATTTT
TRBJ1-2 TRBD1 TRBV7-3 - CASSTGQGNGYTF TGTGCCAGCAGCACGGGACAGGGTAATGGCTACACCTTC
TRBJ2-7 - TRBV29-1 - CSVERGAGSSYEQYF TGCAGCGTTGAGAGAGGGGCTGGGAGCTCCTACGAGCAGTACTTC
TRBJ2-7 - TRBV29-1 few CSGRDGYEQYF TGCAGCGGACGGGACGGCTACGAGCAGTACTTC
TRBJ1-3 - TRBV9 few CASSDEFSGNTIYF TGTGCCAGCAGCGATGAGTTCTCTGGAAACACCATATATTTT
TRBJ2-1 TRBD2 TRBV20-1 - CSARLSPGLAGRDNEQFF TGCAGTGCTAGGCTCTCCCCGGGACTAGCGGGGCGAGACAATGAGCAGTTCTTC
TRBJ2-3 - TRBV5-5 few CASSLAGLPTSTDTQYF TGTGCCAGCAGCTTGGCTGGACTACCCACTAGCACAGATACGCAGTATTTT
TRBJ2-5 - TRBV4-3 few CASSPSSGVQETQYF TGCGCCAGCAGCCCGAGCTCCGGGGTCCAAGAGACCCAGTACTTC
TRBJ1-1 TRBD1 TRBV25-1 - CASTERQGVQTEAFF TGTGCCAGCACCGAGAGACAGGGGGTTCAGACTGAAGCTTTCTTT
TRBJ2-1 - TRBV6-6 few CASSYPREYEQFF TGTGCCAGCAGTTACCCCAGGGAGTATGAGCAGTTCTTC
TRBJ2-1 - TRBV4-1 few CASSTGSEQFF TGCGCCAGCAGCACCGGGAGTGAGCAGTTCTTC
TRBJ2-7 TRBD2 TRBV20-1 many CSARGGTSSYEQYF TGCAGTGCTAGAGGAGGGACTAGCAGCTACGAGCAGTACTTC
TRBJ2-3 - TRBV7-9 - CASSRQLNSDTQYF TGTGCCAGCAGCCGCCAACTCAATTCCGATACGCAGTATTTT
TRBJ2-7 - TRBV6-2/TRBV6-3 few CASSPPGLTYEQYF TGTGCCAGCAGCCCACCCGGGCTTACCTACGAGCAGTACTTC
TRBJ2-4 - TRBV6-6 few CASSYSIAVAKNIQYF TGTGCCAGCAGTTACTCGATAGCAGTGGCCAAAAACATTCAGTACTTC
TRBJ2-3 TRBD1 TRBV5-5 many CASSQFSTGAPPSSTDTQYF TGTGCCAGCAGCCAATTTTCTACAGGGGCCCCACCTTCTAGCACAGATACGCAGTATTTT
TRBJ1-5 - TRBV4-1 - CASSSGGLGQPQHF TGCGCCAGCAGCTCTGGGGGGCTGGGTCAGCCCCAGCATTTT
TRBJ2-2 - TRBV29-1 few CSAPLSAGELFF TGCAGCGCTCCACTTAGCGCCGGGGAGCTGTTTTTT
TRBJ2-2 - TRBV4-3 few CASSQETRAGGPNTGELFF TGCGCCAGCAGCCAAGAAACCCGCGCCGGGGGGCCTAACACCGGGGAGCTGTTTTTT
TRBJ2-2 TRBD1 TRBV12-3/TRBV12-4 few CASSLFSRQGATGELFF TGTGCCAGCAGCTTGTTTTCTCGACAGGGAGCCACCGGGGAGCTGTTTTTT
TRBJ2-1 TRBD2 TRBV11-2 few CASSLVAGGHNEQFF TGTGCCAGCAGCTTAGTGGCGGGGGGCCACAATGAGCAGTTCTTC
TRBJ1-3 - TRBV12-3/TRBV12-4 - CASSDKSSGNTIYF TGTGCCAGCAGCGACAAAAGCTCTGGAAACACCATATATTTT
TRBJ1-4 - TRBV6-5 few CASSLSAEGKEKLFF TGTGCCAGCAGTCTCTCCGCTGAGGGCAAAGAAAAACTGTTTTTT
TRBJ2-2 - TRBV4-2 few CASSRSGAFNTGELFF TGTGCCAGCAGCCGGTCAGGGGCATTTAACACCGGGGAGCTGTTTTTT
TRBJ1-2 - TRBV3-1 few CASSQDETAANYGYTF TGTGCCAGCAGCCAAGACGAAACAGCCGCTAACTATGGCTACACCTTC
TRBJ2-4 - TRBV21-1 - CASSKGQLAKNIQYF TGTGCCAGCAGCAAAGGACAGTTAGCCAAAAACATTCAGTACTTC
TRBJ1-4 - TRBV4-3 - CASSPSSASNEKLFF TGCGCCAGCAGCCCCAGTTCAGCCTCTAATGAAAAACTGTTTTTT
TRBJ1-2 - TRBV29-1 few CSVGSLNGYTF TGCAGCGTTGGATCATTGAATGGCTACACCTTC
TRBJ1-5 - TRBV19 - CASRTGWDQPQHF TGTGCCAGTAGGACGGGATGGGATCAGCCCCAGCATTTT
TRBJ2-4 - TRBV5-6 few CASSLLAKNIQYF TGTGCCAGCAGCTTGTTAGCCAAAAACATTCAGTACTTC
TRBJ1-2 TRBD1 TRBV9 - CASSADRQGIYGYTF TGTGCCAGCAGCGCGGACCGACAGGGAATATATGGCTACACCTTC
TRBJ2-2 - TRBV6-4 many CASSPRDTGELFF TGTGCCAGCAGTCCCCGGGACACCGGGGAGCTGTTTTTT
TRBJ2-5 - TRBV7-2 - CASSLDGDTQNQETQYF TGTGCCAGCAGCTTAGATGGCGACACTCAAAACCAAGAGACCCAGTACTTC
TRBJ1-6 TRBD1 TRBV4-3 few CASSQGEGVGNSPLHF TGCGCCAGCTCCCAGGGGGAGGGAGTTGGGAATTCACCCCTCCACTTT
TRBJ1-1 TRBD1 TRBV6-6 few CASSYSQGETDTEAFF TGTGCCAGCAGTTACTCGCAGGGGGAGACGGACACTGAAGCTTTCTTT